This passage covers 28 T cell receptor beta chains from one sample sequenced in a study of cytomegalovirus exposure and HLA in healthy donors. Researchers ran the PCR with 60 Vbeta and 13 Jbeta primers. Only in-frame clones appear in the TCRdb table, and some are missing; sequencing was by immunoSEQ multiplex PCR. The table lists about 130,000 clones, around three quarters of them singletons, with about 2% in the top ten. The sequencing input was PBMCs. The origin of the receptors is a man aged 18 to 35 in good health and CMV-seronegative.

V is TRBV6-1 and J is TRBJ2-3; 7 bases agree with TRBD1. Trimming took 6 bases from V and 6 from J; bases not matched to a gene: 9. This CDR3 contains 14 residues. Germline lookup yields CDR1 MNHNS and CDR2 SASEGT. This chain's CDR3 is CASRTGQMMDTQYF. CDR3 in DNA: TGTGCCAGCAGAACGGGACAGATGATGGATACGCAGTATTTT.

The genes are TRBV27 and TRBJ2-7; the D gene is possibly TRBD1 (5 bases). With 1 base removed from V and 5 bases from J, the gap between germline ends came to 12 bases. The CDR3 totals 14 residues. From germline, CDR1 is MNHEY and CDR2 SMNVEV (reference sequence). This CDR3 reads CASSLWADRHEQYF. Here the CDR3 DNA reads TGTGCCAGCAGTTTATGGGCCGACAGACACGAGCAGTACTTC.

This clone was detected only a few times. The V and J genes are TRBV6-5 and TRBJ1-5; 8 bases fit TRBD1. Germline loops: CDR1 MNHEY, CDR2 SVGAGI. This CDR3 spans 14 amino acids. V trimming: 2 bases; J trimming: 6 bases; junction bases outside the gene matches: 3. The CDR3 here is CASSYRQGTQPQHF. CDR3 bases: TGTGCCAGCAGTTACAGACAGGGGACTCAGCCCCAGCATTTT.

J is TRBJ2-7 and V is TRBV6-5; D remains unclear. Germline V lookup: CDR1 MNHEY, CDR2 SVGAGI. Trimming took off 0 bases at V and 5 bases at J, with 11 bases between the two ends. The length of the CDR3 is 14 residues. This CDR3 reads CASSYSQVVHEQYF. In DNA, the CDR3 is TGTGCCAGCAGTTACTCGCAGGTCGTTCACGAGCAGTACTTC.

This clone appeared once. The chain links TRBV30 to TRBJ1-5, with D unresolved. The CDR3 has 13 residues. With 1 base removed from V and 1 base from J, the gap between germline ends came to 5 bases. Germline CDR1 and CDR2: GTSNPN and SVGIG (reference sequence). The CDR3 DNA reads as TGTGCCTGGAGTGGACAAAGCAATCAGCCCCAGCATTTT. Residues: CAWSGQSNQPQHF.

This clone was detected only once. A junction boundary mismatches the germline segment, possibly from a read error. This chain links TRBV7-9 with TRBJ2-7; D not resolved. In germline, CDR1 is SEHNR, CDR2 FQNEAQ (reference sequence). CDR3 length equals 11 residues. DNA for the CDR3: TGTTCCAGCAGCTTATTGGAGGAGCAGTACTTC. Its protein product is CSSSLLEEQYF. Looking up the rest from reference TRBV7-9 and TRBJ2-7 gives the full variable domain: DTGVSQNPRHKITKRGQNVTFRCDPISEHNRLYWYRQTLGQGPEFLTYFQNEAQLEKSRLLSDRFSAERPKGSFSTLEIQRTEQGDSAMYLCSSSLLEEQYFGPGTRLTVT.

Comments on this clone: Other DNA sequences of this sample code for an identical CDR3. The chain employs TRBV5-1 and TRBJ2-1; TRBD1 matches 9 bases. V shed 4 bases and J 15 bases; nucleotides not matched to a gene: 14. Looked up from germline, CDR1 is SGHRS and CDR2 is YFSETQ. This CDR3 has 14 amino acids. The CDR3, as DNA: TGCGCCAGCAGCACCTTGTCGGGACAGGGCCTTTGGTTCTTC. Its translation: CASSTLSGQGLWFF.

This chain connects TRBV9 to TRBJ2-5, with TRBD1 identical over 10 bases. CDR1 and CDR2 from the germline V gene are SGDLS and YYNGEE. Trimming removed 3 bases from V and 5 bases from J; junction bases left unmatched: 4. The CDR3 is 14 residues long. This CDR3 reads CASSGTGGMETQYF. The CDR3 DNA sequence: TGTGCCAGCAGCGGGACAGGGGGGATGGAGACCCAGTACTTC.

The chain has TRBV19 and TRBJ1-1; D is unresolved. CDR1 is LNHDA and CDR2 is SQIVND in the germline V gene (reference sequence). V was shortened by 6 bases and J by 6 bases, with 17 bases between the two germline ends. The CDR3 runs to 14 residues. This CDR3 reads CASSIAARGSEAFF. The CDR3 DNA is TGTGCCAGTAGCATCGCGGCCCGGGGATCTGAAGCTTTCTTT.

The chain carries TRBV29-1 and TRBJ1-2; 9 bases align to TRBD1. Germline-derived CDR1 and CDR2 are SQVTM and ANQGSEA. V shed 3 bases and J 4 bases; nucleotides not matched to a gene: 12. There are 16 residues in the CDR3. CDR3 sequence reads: CSVERGQGGFAYGYTF. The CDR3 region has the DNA TGCAGCGTTGAGAGGGGACAGGGTGGTTTTGCCTATGGCTACACCTTC. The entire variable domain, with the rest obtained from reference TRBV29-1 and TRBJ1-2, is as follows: SAVISQKPSRDICQRGTSLTIQCQVDSQVTMMFWYRQQPGQSLTLIATANQGSEATYESGFVIDKFPISRPNLTFSTLTVSNMSPEDSSIYLCSVERGQGGFAYGYTFGSGTRLTVV.

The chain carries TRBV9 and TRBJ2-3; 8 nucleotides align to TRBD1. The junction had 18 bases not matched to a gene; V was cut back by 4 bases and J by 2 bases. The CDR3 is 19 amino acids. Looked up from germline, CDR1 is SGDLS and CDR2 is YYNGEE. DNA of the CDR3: TGTGCCAGCAGCACGAGGGGTCGAGGAGGACAGGGATTCACAGATACGCAGTATTTT. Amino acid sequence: CASSTRGRGGQGFTDTQYF.

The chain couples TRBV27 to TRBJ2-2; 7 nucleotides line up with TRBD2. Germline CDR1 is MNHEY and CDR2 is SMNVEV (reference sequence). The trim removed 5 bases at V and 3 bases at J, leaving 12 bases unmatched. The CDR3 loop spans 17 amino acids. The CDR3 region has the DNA TGTGCCAGCAGTCCGTGGACTAGGTTCGACGACACCGGGGAGCTGTTTTTT. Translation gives CASSPWTRFDDTGELFF.

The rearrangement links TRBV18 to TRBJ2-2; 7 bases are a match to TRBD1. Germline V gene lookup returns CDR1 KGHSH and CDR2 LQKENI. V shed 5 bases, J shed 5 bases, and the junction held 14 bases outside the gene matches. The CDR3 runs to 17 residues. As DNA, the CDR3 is TGTGCCAGCTCAGCCTTTTCCGGGACAGTACGGACCGGGGAGCTGTTTTTT. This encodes CASSAFSGTVRTGELFF.

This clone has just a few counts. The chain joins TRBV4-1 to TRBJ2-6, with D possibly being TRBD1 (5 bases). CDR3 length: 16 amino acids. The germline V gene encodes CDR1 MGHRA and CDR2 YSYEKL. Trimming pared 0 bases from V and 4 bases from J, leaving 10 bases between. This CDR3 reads CASSQEGEGGANVLTF. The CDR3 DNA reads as TGCGCCAGCAGCCAAGAAGGGGAAGGGGGGGCCAACGTCCTGACTTTC.

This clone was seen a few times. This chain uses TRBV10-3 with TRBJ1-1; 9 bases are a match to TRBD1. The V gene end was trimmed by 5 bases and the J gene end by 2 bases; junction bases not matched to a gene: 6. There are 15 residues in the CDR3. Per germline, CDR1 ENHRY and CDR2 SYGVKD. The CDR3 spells CAISQRGQGNTEAFF. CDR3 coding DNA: TGTGCCATCAGTCAGAGGGGACAGGGAAACACTGAAGCTTTCTTT.

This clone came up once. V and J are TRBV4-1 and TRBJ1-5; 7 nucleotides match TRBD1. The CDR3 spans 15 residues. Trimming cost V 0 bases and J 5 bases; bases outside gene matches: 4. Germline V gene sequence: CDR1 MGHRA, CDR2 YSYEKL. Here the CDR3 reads CASSQDVGGDQPQHF. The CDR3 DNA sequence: TGCGCCAGCAGCCAAGATGTAGGGGGCGATCAGCCCCAGCATTTT.

This CDR3 reads CASSGVGGNEQFF. CDR3 bases: TGTGCCAGCAGCGGGGTAGGGGGCAATGAGCAGTTCTTC. J is TRBJ2-1 and V is TRBV7-9, with D possibly TRBD1 on 6 matching bases. This CDR3 region has 13 residues. The germline CDR1 and CDR2 sequences are SEHNR and FQNEAQ (reference sequence). Trimming left V 5 bases short and J 6 bases short, with 11 bases between.

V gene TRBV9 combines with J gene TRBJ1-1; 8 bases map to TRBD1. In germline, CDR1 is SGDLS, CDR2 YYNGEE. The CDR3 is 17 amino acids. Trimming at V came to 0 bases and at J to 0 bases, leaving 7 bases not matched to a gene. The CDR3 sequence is CASSVGQGSTLNTEAFF. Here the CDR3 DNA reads TGTGCCAGCAGCGTAGGACAGGGGTCCACCCTGAACACTGAAGCTTTCTTT.

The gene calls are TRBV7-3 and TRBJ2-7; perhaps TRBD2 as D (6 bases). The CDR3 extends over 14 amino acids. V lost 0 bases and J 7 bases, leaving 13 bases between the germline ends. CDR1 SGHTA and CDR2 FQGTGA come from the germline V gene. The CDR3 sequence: CASSLTSGPAEQYF. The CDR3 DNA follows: TGTGCCAGCAGCTTAACTAGCGGACCGGCGGAGCAGTACTTC. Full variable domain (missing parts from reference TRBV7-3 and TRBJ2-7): GAGVSQTPSNKVTEKGKYVELRCDPISGHTALYWYRQSLGQGPEFLIYFQGTGAADDSGLPNDRFFAVRPEGSVSTLKIQRTERGDSAVYLCASSLTSGPAEQYFGPGTRLTVT.

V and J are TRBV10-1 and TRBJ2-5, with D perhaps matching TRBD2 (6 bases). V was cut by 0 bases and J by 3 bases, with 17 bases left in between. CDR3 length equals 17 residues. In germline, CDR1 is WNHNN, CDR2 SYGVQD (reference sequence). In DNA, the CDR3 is TGCGCCAGCAGTGAGTCTCGATCAGTAGCGGCGAAAGAGACCCAGTACTTC. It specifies CASSESRSVAAKETQYF.

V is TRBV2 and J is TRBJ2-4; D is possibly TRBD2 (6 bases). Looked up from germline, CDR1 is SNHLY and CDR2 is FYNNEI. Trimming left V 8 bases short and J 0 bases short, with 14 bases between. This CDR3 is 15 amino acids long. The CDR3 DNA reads TGTGCCAGCGTGCGCGGGATAGCAGCCAAAAACATTCAGTACTTC. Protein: CASVRGIAAKNIQYF. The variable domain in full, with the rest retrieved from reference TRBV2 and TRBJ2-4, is EPEVTQTPSHQVTQMGQEVILRCVPISNHLYFYWYRQILGQKVEFLVSFYNNEISEKSEIFDDQFSVERPDGSNFTLKIRSTKLEDSAMYFCASVRGIAAKNIQYFGAGTRLSVL.

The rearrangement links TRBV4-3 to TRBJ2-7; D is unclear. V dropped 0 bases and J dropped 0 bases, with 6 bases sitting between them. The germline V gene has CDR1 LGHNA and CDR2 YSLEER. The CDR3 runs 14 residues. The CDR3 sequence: CASSQDPSSYEQYF. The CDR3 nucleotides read TGCGCCAGCAGCCAAGATCCTAGCTCCTACGAGCAGTACTTC.

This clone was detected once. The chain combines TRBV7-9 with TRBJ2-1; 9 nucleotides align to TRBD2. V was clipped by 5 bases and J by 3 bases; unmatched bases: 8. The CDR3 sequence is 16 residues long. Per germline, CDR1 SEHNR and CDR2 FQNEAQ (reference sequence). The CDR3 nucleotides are TGTGCCAGCAGCCAAGTTTTAGCGGGAGACTACAATGAGCAGTTCTTC. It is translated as CASSQVLAGDYNEQFF.

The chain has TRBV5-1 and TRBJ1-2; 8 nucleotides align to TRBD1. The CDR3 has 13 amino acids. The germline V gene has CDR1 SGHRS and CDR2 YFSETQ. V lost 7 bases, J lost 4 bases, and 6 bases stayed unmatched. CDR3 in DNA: TGCGCCAGCCACGGGGACAGGAGCTATGGCTACACCTTC. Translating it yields CASHGDRSYGYTF.

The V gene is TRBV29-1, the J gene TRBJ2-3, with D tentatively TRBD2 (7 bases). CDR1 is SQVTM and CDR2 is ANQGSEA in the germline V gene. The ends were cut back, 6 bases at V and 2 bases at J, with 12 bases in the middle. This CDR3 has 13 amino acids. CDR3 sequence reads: CSVRGGDTDTQYF. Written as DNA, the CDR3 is TGCAGCGTCCGAGGGGGGGACACAGATACGCAGTATTTT.

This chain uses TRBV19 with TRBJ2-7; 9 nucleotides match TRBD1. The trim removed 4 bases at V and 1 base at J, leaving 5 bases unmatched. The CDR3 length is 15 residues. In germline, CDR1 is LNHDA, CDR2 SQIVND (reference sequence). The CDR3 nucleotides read TGTGCCAGTAGTAGCCGGGACAGGGTATCCTACGAGCAGTACTTC. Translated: CASSSRDRVSYEQYF.

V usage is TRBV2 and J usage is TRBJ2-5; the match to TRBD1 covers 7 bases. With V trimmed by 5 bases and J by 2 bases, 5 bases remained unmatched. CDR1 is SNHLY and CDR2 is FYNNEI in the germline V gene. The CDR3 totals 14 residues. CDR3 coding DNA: TGTGCCAGCAGTCCACGGACAGGACAAGAGACCCAGTACTTC. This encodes CASSPRTGQETQYF.

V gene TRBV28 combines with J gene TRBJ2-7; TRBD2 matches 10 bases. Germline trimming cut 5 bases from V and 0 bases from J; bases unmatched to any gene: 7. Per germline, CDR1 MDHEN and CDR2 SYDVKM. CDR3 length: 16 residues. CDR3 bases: TGTGCCAGCAGTCTAGGGGGACTAGCGAGCTCCTACGAGCAGTACTTC. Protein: CASSLGGLASSYEQYF.